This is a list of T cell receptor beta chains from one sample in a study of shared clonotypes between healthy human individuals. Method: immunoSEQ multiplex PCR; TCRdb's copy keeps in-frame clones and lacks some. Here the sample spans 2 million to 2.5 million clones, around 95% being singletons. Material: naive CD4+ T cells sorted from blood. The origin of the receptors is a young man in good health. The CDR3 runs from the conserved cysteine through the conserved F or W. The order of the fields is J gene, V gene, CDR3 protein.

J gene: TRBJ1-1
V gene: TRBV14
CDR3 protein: CASSQRQGMGAFF

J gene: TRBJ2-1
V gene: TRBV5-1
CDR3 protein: CASSLTAGWIDNEQFF

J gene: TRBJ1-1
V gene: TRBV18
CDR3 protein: CASSPPQGYTEAFF

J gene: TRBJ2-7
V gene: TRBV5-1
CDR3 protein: CASSLEGSYEQYF

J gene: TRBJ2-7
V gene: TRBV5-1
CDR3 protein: CASSLQVQGYEQYF

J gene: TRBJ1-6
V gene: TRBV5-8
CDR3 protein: CASSPRAYNSPLHF

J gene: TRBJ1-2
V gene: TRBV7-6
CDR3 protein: CASSRGGWPYGYTF

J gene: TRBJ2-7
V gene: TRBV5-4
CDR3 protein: CASSSDPSSYEQYF

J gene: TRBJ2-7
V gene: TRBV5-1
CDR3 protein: CASSLSGEQYF

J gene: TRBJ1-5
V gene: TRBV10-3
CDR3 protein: CAISEGTVLDQPQHF

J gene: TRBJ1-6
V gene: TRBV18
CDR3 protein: CASSLGDQDVSSPLHF

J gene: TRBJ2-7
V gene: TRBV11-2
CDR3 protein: CASSSGTGFEDEQYF

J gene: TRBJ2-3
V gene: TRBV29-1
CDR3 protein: CSVESGKASTDTQYF

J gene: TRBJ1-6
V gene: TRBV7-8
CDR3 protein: CASSSDRGNSPLHF

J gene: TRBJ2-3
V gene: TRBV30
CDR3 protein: CAWSVQREGTQYF

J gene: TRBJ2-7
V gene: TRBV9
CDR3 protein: CASSAKEHTDYEQYF

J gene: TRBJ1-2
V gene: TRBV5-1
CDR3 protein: CASSALGQGHYGYTF

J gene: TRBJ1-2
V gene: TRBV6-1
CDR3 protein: CASSELGVYGYTF

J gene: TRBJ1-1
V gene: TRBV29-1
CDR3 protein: CSVVTRGEGTEAFF

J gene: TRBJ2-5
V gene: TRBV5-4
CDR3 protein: CASSLGQGLGGETQYF

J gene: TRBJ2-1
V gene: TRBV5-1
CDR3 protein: CASSPGLAGDNEQFF

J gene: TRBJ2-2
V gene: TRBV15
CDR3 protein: CAASREGQGIGELFF

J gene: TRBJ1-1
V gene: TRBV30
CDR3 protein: CAWSERQRRNTEAFF

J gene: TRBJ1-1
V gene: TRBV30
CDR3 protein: CAWSVGGGTEAFF

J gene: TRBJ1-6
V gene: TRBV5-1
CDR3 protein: CASSFSGDPYNSPLHF

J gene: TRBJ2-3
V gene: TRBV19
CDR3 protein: CASRGRGPDTQYF